The 22 T cell receptor beta chains below all came from one sample that was sequenced in a study of PD-1 blockade in mismatch repair-deficient tumors. The method was immunoSEQ multiplex PCR; TCRdb's version includes in-frame clones alone and lacks a portion of them. The repertoire includes about 130,000 clones, more than 70% of them detected once, and approximately 10% sits in the top ten. The material was peripheral blood, obtained 70 to 73 weeks after starting pembrolizumab. The source of these receptors is an adult with mismatch repair-deficient cancer.

V and J are TRBV2 and TRBJ2-5; TRBD1 matches 7 bases. V was clipped by 9 bases and J by 5 bases; unmatched bases: 9. There are 13 residues in the CDR3. Germline CDR1 and CDR2: SNHLY and FYNNEI. CDR3 residues: CASSRQGWETQYF. The CDR3 coding sequence is TGTGCCAGTTCCCGACAGGGTTGGGAGACCCAGTACTTC.

This chain uses TRBV29-1 with TRBJ1-1, with D maybe TRBD1 (5 bases). V dropped 7 bases and J dropped 6 bases, with 18 bases sitting between them. CDR3 length equals 13 residues. The germline V gene encodes CDR1 SQVTM and CDR2 ANQGSEA. CDR3 in amino acids: CSAIGAPKAEAFF. Written as DNA, the CDR3 is TGCAGCGCCATCGGGGCCCCTAAGGCTGAAGCTTTCTTT.

The J gene is TRBJ2-5, the V gene TRBV30; TRBD1 matches at 8 bases. The CDR3 runs to 14 residues. CDR1 is GTSNPN and CDR2 is SVGIG in the germline V gene (reference sequence). V lost 2 bases, J lost 5 bases, and 7 bases stayed unmatched. The CDR3 DNA reads TGTGCCTGGAGTTGGGGACAGGCTTGGGAGACCCAGTACTTC. Protein: CAWSWGQAWETQYF.

The V and J genes are TRBV4-3 and TRBJ2-7; 7 nucleotides align to TRBD2. CDR3 length equals 15 residues. The trim removed 1 base at V and 1 base at J, leaving 4 bases unmatched. Looked up from germline, CDR1 is LGHNA and CDR2 is YSLEER. The CDR3 sequence is CASSQVGGPSYEQYF. In DNA form, the CDR3 reads TGCGCCAGCAGCCAAGTGGGAGGGCCGTCCTACGAGCAGTACTTC.

The chain joins TRBV2 to TRBJ2-7; the D is unclear. V lost 3 bases and J 3 bases, leaving 9 bases between the germline ends. The CDR3 runs 13 residues. Looked up from germline, CDR1 is SNHLY and CDR2 is FYNNEI. The CDR3 sequence: CASSEAPVYEQYF. Written as DNA, the CDR3 is TGTGCCAGCAGTGAGGCTCCGGTCTACGAGCAGTACTTC.

The chain has TRBV5-1 and TRBJ2-7; D gene uncertain. The V end was cut by 0 bases, the J end by 2 bases, with 6 bases between. This CDR3 comprises 13 residues. Germline loops: CDR1 SGHRS, CDR2 YFSETQ. The CDR3: CASSLEAAYEQYF. DNA for the CDR3: TGCGCCAGCAGCTTGGAGGCAGCCTACGAGCAGTACTTC.

As regards this clone: Compared with germline, one end of the junction differs, possibly owing to a read error. Other DNA sequences within the sample encode an identical CDR3. Written as DNA, the CDR3 is TGTGCCAGCAGTAGTACAGGGCTGAGGAGCTACGAGCAGTACTTC. It translates to CASSSTGLRSYEQYF. The gene calls are TRBV19 and TRBJ2-7, with TRBD1 as a possible D gene (6 bases). CDR3 size: 15 residues. Per germline, CDR1 LNHDA and CDR2 SQIVND (reference sequence).

The chain carries TRBV27 and TRBJ2-3, with 11 bases identical to TRBD2. Per germline, CDR1 MNHEY and CDR2 SMNVEV (reference sequence). Trimming removed 4 bases from V and 1 base from J; junction bases left unmatched: 1. The CDR3 is 15 amino acids. The DNA for the CDR3 is TGTGCCAGCAGTTCACTAGCGGGGGGCACAGATACGCAGTATTTT. This codes for CASSSLAGGTDTQYF.

The J gene is TRBJ2-3, the V gene TRBV4-3; no clear D gene. Trimming removed 3 bases at V and 1 base at J, with 5 bases between. There are 13 residues in the CDR3. Germline lookup yields CDR1 LGHNA and CDR2 YSLEER. CDR3 sequence: CASSQDRTDTQYF. Here the CDR3 DNA reads TGCGCCAGCAGCCAGGACCGCACAGATACGCAGTATTTT.

This sequence joins TRBV10-3 and TRBJ1-1; 7 nucleotides line up with TRBD1. Germline CDR1 and CDR2: ENHRY and SYGVKD. CDR3 length equals 13 residues. The V segment lost 7 bases and the J segment 2 bases; nucleotides outside the gene matches: 4. The CDR3 region is CAITRTGNTEAFF. The CDR3 DNA sequence: TGTGCCATCACCAGGACAGGCAACACTGAAGCTTTCTTT.

This clone is a singleton in its sample. The genes are TRBV6-5 and TRBJ2-5, with 15 positions matching TRBD2. The CDR3 loop spans 14 amino acids. Per the germline V gene, CDR1 is MNHEY and CDR2 is SVGAGI. After removal of 7 bases from V and 9 bases from J, the junction contained 6 bases not matched to a gene. CDR3 protein: CASNRGLAGGAQYF. CDR3 nucleotides: TGTGCCAGCAATCGAGGACTAGCGGGAGGGGCCCAGTACTTC.

The rearrangement uses TRBV19 and TRBJ2-3; tentatively, D is TRBD2 (7 bases). The CDR3 extends over 13 amino acids. Trimming took off 3 bases at V and 8 bases at J, with 12 bases between the two ends. Germline lookup yields CDR1 LNHDA and CDR2 SQIVND (reference sequence). The CDR3 sequence is CASSIRGAATQYF. The CDR3 DNA reads as TGTGCCAGTAGTATCCGGGGGGCAGCTACGCAGTATTTT.

J is TRBJ2-4 and V is TRBV2; the D gene is possibly TRBD2 (5 bases). Trimming left V 3 bases short and J 1 base short, with 10 bases between. The germline V gene has CDR1 SNHLY and CDR2 FYNNEI. The CDR3 is made up of 15 amino acids. CDR3 nucleotide sequence: TGTGCCAGCAGTGAGGAGGTCGGTGCCAAAAACATTCAGTACTTC. Translated: CASSEEVGAKNIQYF.

The rearrangement uses TRBV28 and TRBJ2-5, with D uncertain. The CDR3 runs 14 residues. Germline CDR1 is MDHEN and CDR2 is SYDVKM. Trimming removed 4 bases from V and 5 bases from J, with 14 bases in between. Here the CDR3 reads CASSSGPARETQYF. DNA for the CDR3: TGTGCCAGCAGTTCCGGTCCAGCCAGGGAGACCCAGTACTTC.

The CDR3 region is CASSMRPGGVYYGYTF. DNA of the CDR3: TGTGCCAGCAGTATGCGTCCAGGGGGCGTTTACTATGGCTACACCTTC. This chain connects TRBV27 to TRBJ1-2; 8 nucleotides match TRBD1. This CDR3 comprises 16 residues. The germline V gene encodes CDR1 MNHEY and CDR2 SMNVEV (reference sequence). The V and J ends lost 5 bases and 3 bases, in that order; junction bases with no gene match: 11.

This clone was observed a single time. This chain links TRBV5-6 with TRBJ2-1; 13 bases are a match to TRBD2. The CDR3 runs 18 residues. Germline CDR1 and CDR2: SGHDT and YYEEEE. V shed 2 bases, J shed 1 base, and the junction held 6 bases outside the gene matches. CDR3 in amino acids: CASSFPGLAGPSYNEQFF. In DNA form, the CDR3 reads TGTGCCAGCAGCTTCCCGGGACTAGCGGGGCCTTCCTACAATGAGCAGTTCTTC. The full variable domain, with the rest looked up from reference TRBV5-6 and TRBJ2-1, is DAGVTQSPTHLIKTRGQQVTLRCSPKSGHDTVSWYQQALGQGPQFIFQYYEEEERQRGNFPDRFSGHQFPNYSSELNVNALLLGDSALYLCASSFPGLAGPSYNEQFFGPGTRLTVL.

The V gene is TRBV30, the J gene TRBJ2-7, with 8 bases matching TRBD1. CDR3 length: 16 amino acids. V lost 0 bases, J lost 3 bases, and 10 bases stayed unmatched. Germline V gene data show CDR1 as GTSNPN and CDR2 as SVGIG (reference sequence). The CDR3 is CAWSVLNRGLIYEQYF. CDR3 nucleotide sequence: TGTGCCTGGAGTGTCCTTAACAGGGGGTTAATCTACGAGCAGTACTTC.

The chain couples TRBV28 to TRBJ2-7; D not certain. In germline, CDR1 is MDHEN, CDR2 SYDVKM. The CDR3 is 15 residues long. The V end lost 2 bases, the J end lost 2 bases, and 13 bases lay between the germline ends. The CDR3 nucleotides are TGTGCCAGCAGTTTAGCGTTTTCGAGCACCTACGAGCAGTACTTC. It translates to CASSLAFSSTYEQYF.

The CDR3 region has the DNA TGTGCCAGCAGCGTAGAGAGTCGGTCTAATGAAAAACTGTTTTTT. Its protein product is CASSVESRSNEKLFF. This sequence joins TRBV9 and TRBJ1-4, with unresolved D. The CDR3 length is 15 residues. CDR1 is SGDLS, CDR2 YYNGEE, per germline. Trimming left V 0 bases short and J 3 bases short, with 9 bases between. The whole variable domain, filled in from reference TRBV9 and TRBJ1-4, reads DSGVTQTPKHLITATGQRVTLRCSPRSGDLSVYWYQQSLDQGLQFLIQYYNGEERAKGNILERFSAQQFPDLHSELNLSSLELGDSALYFCASSVESRSNEKLFFGSGTQLSVL.

This chain links TRBV18 with TRBJ2-5; no reliable D call. Germline CDR1 reads KGHSH; CDR2 reads LQKENI. V lost 0 bases to trimming and J lost 5 bases, with 10 bases between them. The CDR3 runs 14 residues. The CDR3 region is CASSPPSLQETQYF. CDR3 nucleotide sequence: TGTGCCAGCTCACCACCGAGTCTACAGGAGACCCAGTACTTC.

The chain couples TRBV30 to TRBJ2-7; D might be TRBD2 (6 bases). The CDR3 length is 13 residues. Trimming stripped 2 bases from V and 2 bases from J, with 10 bases between. Germline values: CDR1 GTSNPN, CDR2 SVGIG (reference sequence). The CDR3 DNA sequence: TGTGCCTGGAGTCTTACGGGGGCCTACGAGCAGTACTTC. Its translation: CAWSLTGAYEQYF.

J is TRBJ2-2 and V is TRBV25-1, with 7 bases identical to TRBD2. The CDR3 runs to 13 residues. Germline V gives CDR1 MGHDK, CDR2 SYGVNS. Germline trimming cut 5 bases from V and 10 bases from J; bases unmatched to any gene: 7. The CDR3 nucleotides are TGTGCCAGCAGTTCGGGGGGTTTAAAGGAGCTGTTTTTT. Amino acid sequence: CASSSGGLKELFF.